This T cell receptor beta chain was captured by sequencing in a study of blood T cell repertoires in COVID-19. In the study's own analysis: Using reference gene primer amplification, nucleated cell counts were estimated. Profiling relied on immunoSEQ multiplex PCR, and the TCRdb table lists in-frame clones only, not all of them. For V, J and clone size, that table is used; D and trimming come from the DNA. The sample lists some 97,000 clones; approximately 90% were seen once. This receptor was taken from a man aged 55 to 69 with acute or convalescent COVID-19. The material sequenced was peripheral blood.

Here the CDR3 reads CASSEGSHSGNTIYF. Written as DNA, the CDR3 is TGTGCCAGCAGTGAAGGTTCCCACTCTGGAAACACCATATATTTT. The chain is built from TRBV6-1 and TRBJ1-3; D is unresolved. This CDR3 is built from 15 residues. V was clipped by 1 base and J by 0 bases, with 7 bases between them. CDR1 and CDR2 (germline): MNHNS, SASEGT.